This TCR beta chain stems from a study of control samples from healthy donors and cancer patients. The V end lost 2 bases, the J end lost 4 bases, and 11 bases lay between the germline ends. CDR1 is SGHNT and CDR2 is YYREEE in the germline V gene (reference sequence). The CDR3 runs to 14 residues. The data were produced by immunoSEQ multiplex PCR, yet TCRdb's version contains in-frame clones alone and is incomplete. Of about 83,000 clones listed, about nine tenths are singletons. This clonotype was sampled from a man aged 25 to 45 in good health. Source material: blood. This chain connects TRBV5-4 to TRBJ2-3; no clear D gene. The CDR3 is CASSFPRRPDTQYF. The CDR3 DNA reads TGTGCCAGCAGCTTTCCTCGACGGCCAGATACGCAGTATTTT.